Listed below are T cell receptor beta chains from one sample, sequenced in a study of blood T cell repertoires in COVID-19. TCRdb's table, derived via immunoSEQ multiplex PCR, lists solely in-frame clones and lacks some. This sample has some 100,000 clones; around 80% occur once, and the top ten carry 5.5% to 7%. The sample comprised peripheral blood. These receptors originate from a man in his 70s with acute or convalescent COVID-19. Both conserved end residues are trimmed from each CDR3. Fields, in order: D gene, clone size, V gene, CDR3 protein. A D gene is named only where the DNA matches it firmly. Only some rows state a clone size, as once, few, many or a class for expanded clones.

d_call: NA
clone_size: NA
v_call: TRBV5-6
cdr3_aa: ASSFRDKWYEQY

d_call: TRBD1
clone_size: few
v_call: TRBV19
cdr3_aa: ASRGTEIEQF

d_call: NA
clone_size: NA
v_call: TRBV4-1
cdr3_aa: ASSQRQNTDTQY

d_call: NA
clone_size: NA
v_call: TRBV5-8
cdr3_aa: ASRTPGQKPNQPQH

d_call: NA
clone_size: NA
v_call: TRBV20-1
cdr3_aa: SAADYEQY

d_call: NA
clone_size: NA
v_call: TRBV9
cdr3_aa: ASSPPTGYGYT

d_call: NA
clone_size: NA
v_call: TRBV28
cdr3_aa: ASSFGLPGAQY

d_call: NA
clone_size: NA
v_call: TRBV9
cdr3_aa: ASSVWETPVDTDTQY

d_call: TRBD2
clone_size: NA
v_call: TRBV11-2
cdr3_aa: ASSHKLAGVSGEQF

d_call: TRBD1
clone_size: NA
v_call: TRBV7-8
cdr3_aa: ASSPRDRGNQPQH

d_call: NA
clone_size: NA
v_call: TRBV13
cdr3_aa: ASSITRGGNTIY

d_call: TRBD1
clone_size: once
v_call: TRBV2
cdr3_aa: ASSGTGEGQPQH

d_call: NA
clone_size: NA
v_call: TRBV4-2
cdr3_aa: ASSQDLLALGYEQY

d_call: TRBD1
clone_size: NA
v_call: TRBV11-3
cdr3_aa: ASSFSGTASSEQY

d_call: NA
clone_size: NA
v_call: TRBV4-3
cdr3_aa: ASSQDIGDYEQY

d_call: TRBD2
clone_size: NA
v_call: TRBV2
cdr3_aa: ASVPLPGLPRAGELF

d_call: TRBD1
clone_size: NA
v_call: TRBV7-9
cdr3_aa: ASSPRGLAIYEQY

d_call: NA
clone_size: few
v_call: TRBV7-2
cdr3_aa: ASSLNPAHYYGYT

d_call: TRBD1
clone_size: once
v_call: TRBV7-2
cdr3_aa: ASSKGQGDIQY

d_call: NA
clone_size: NA
v_call: TRBV2
cdr3_aa: ASNAVGGTGELF

d_call: NA
clone_size: few
v_call: TRBV30
cdr3_aa: ACKGGEPGGMNTEAF

d_call: NA
clone_size: NA
v_call: TRBV11-2
cdr3_aa: ASSLRGGSSSGNTIY

d_call: NA
clone_size: NA
v_call: TRBV7-9
cdr3_aa: ASSLSGSSNEQF

d_call: NA
clone_size: few
v_call: TRBV18
cdr3_aa: ASSPRDIDTQY

d_call: NA
clone_size: few
v_call: TRBV6-5
cdr3_aa: ASSYGSTQY